The next 11 T cell receptor beta chains were all read from a single sample in a study of T cells in women clearing cervical HPV infection. This table comes from immunoSEQ multiplex PCR, and its TCRdb copy is limited to in-frame clones, with some not included. The sample's table shows tens of thousands of clones. What was sequenced was blood buffy coat. These receptors all stem from a woman aged 18-69 years with a cervical HPV16 infection that either progressed to CIN3+ or cleared (not recorded which).

On this clone itself: The read falls 3 residues short of the CDR3 end, and the missing part is taken from the germline J gene. The chain employs TRBV7-6 and TRBJ2-3; 10 bases line up with TRBD2. V was pared by 5 bases and J by 5 bases, with 7 bases of the junction left unmatched. The germline CDR1 and CDR2 sequences are SGHVS and FNYEAQ. There are 15 residues in the CDR3. The CDR3 DNA, read in part, is TGTGCCAGCAGCACCCTAGCGGGGGCCCGAGATACG. Amino acids: CASSTLAGARDT. The full CDR3 reads CASSTLAGARDTQYF.

With regard to this clone: The read gets to within 3 residues of the CDR3 end, and the germline J gene fills in the rest. The J gene is TRBJ1-2, the V gene TRBV29-1; 8 nucleotides align to TRBD1. Germline CDR1 SQVTM, CDR2 ANQGSEA. This CDR3 region has 14 residues. Incomplete CDR3 DNA: TGCAGCGTTGACACACCCCCAGGGACAGGAGGC. It yields the protein CSVDTPPGTGG. The full-length CDR3 reads as CSVDTPPGTGGYTF.

On this clone itself: From the germline J gene comes the end of the CDR3, since the read stops 3 residues before it. The chain has TRBV12-3 or TRBV12-4 and TRBJ2-3; TRBD2 is a possible D gene (5 bases). This CDR3 is 15 amino acids long. CDR3 DNA (partial): TGTGCCAGCAGCGTGGGAAGGGCTAGCAATCAGCCG. Amino acids: CASSVGRASNQP. The CDR3 as a whole reads CASSVGRASNQPQYF.

In regard to this clone: The read stops 3 residues short of the end of the CDR3; the missing end is completed from the germline J gene. The chain carries TRBV6-1 and TRBJ1-5; 9 bases agree with TRBD1. The V gene's germline CDR1 is MNHNS and CDR2 SASEGT. The junction had 11 bases not matched to a gene; V was cut back by 1 base and J by 7 bases. The CDR3 is 17 amino acids. The sequenced CDR3 bases are TGTGCCAGCAGTGAAGTTGGGACAGGGAGATTCCGACAGCCC. Translating gives CASSEVGTGRFRQP. The entire CDR3 is CASSEVGTGRFRQPQHF.

With regard to this clone: The sequenced fragment ends 3 residues before the CDR3 boundary, so the rest is inferred from the germline J gene. V gene TRBV7-9 combines with J gene TRBJ1-2; unclear D gene. The CDR3 loop spans 9 amino acids. Germline CDR1 is SEHNR and CDR2 is FQNEAQ (reference sequence). The chain's CDR3 is CATGFDYTF. The DNA read from the CDR3 is TGTGCCACCGGGTTTGAC.

This clone registers medium-sized by frequency. The CDR3 spells CASSPPQGAKNIQYF. The covered CDR3 bases are TGTGCCAGCTCCCCGCCCCAGGGAGCCAAAAACATT. This chain joins TRBV18 and TRBJ2-4; D may be TRBD1 (5 bases). The read ends 3 residues early relative to the CDR3; the germline J gene fills the gap. CDR3 length: 15 amino acids. Germline CDR1 KGHSH, CDR2 LQKENI. V shed 6 bases and J shed 0 bases, with 12 bases lying between them.

Remarks on this clone: Read data end 3 residues before the CDR3 end; the end is taken from the germline J gene. The chain recombines TRBV4-1 with TRBJ2-2, with 7 positions matching TRBD2. The germline CDR1 and CDR2 sequences are MGHRA and YSYEKL. CDR3 length: 14 residues. With 1 base clipped from V and 6 bases from J, the junction kept 2 bases outside the gene matches. CDR3 region: CASSQVAGAGELFF. The part of the CDR3 DNA that was read is TGCGCCAGCAGCCAAGTGGCGGGGGCCGGGGAG.

On this clone: The CDR3 goes on 3 residues after the read ends, and that part is filled in from the germline J gene. The gene calls are TRBV5-1 and TRBJ1-4; 7 bases are shared with TRBD1. Germline V gives CDR1 SGHRS, CDR2 YFSETQ. V shed 4 bases, J shed 8 bases, and the junction held 8 bases outside the gene matches. The CDR3 is 14 amino acids. CDR3 DNA, as far as it was read: TGCGCCAGCAGCCAGACAGGGCCGTGGGAAAAA. It specifies CASSQTGPWEK. The CDR3 as a whole reads CASSQTGPWEKLFF. The full variable domain, its missing parts supplied by reference TRBV5-1 and TRBJ1-4, is KAGVTQTPRYLIKTRGQQVTLSCSPISGHRSVSWYQQTPGQGLQFLFEYFSETQRNKGNFPGRFSGRQFSNSRSEMNVSTLELGDSALYLCASSQTGPWEKLFFGSGTQLSVL.

To note about this clone: Read data end 3 residues before the CDR3 end; the end is taken from the germline J gene. The gene calls are TRBV7-6 and TRBJ2-4; 11 positions match TRBD1. There are 15 residues in the CDR3. Germline V lookup: CDR1 SGHVS, CDR2 FNYEAQ. The DNA read from the CDR3 is TGTGCCAGCAGCTTAGCGAGGACAGGGGGCGACGGT. Its protein is CASSLARTGGDG. The CDR3, in full, reads CASSLARTGGDGQYF.

To note about this clone: The CDR3 extends 3 residues past the end of the read, so its final part is completed from the germline J gene. The chain carries TRBV12-3 or TRBV12-4 and TRBJ2-1; D unclear. The CDR3 has 13 residues. V was pared by 3 bases and J by 3 bases, with 6 bases between. The CDR3 here is CASSLGVYNEQFF. CDR3 DNA, as far as it was read: TGTGCCAGCAGTTTGGGCGTCTACAATGAG.

Points on this clone: The missing CDR3 end, 3 residues past where the read stops, is filled in from the germline J gene. The genes are TRBV5-1 and TRBJ2-1; tentatively, D is TRBD1 (5 bases). Germline-derived CDR1 and CDR2 are SGHRS and YFSETQ. The CDR3 is made up of 14 amino acids. The V end lost 2 bases, the J end lost 6 bases, and 12 bases lay between the germline ends. The DNA read from the CDR3 is TGCGCCAGCAGCTTAGGGGTAGTGGGCAATGAG. Translated: CASSLGVVGNE. The complete CDR3 protein is CASSLGVVGNEQFF.